The rows below give T cell receptor beta chains drawn from one sample of a study of cytomegalovirus exposure and HLA in healthy donors. TCRdb's table, derived via immunoSEQ multiplex PCR, lists solely in-frame clones and lacks some. The repertoire table contains fewer than 150,000 clones. The sequenced material came from PBMCs. These receptors came from a woman aged 55-69 years in good health and CMV-seronegative. Each CDR3 is given with its conserved first and last residue. The D gene is left open where the match is weak.

D gene: TRBD2
V gene: TRBV29-1
J gene: TRBJ2-5
CDR3 DNA: TGCAGCGTTGAAGTATTGACTAGCGGGAGGGGAGGGACCCAGTACTTC
CDR3 protein: CSVEVLTSGRGGTQYF

D gene: TRBD1
V gene: TRBV7-9
J gene: TRBJ2-6
CDR3 DNA: TGTGCCAGCAGCTCACGGACAGGGGGTCTATTTGGGGCCAACGTCCTGACTTTC
CDR3 protein: CASSSRTGGLFGANVLTF

D gene: .
V gene: TRBV10-1
J gene: TRBJ2-1
CDR3 DNA: TGCGCCAGCAGTGAAGGGTGGGGGACTTCCTCGAAAAATGAGCAGTTCTTC
CDR3 protein: CASSEGWGTSSKNEQFF

D gene: .
V gene: TRBV7-8
J gene: TRBJ1-1
CDR3 DNA: TGTGCCAGCAGCCTACCCCTCCGGGCGGGGAACACTGAAGCTTTCTTT
CDR3 protein: CASSLPLRAGNTEAFF

D gene: TRBD1
V gene: TRBV2
J gene: TRBJ2-2
CDR3 DNA: TGTGCCAGCAGTAGACAGGGGGCGAGGAACACCGGGGAGCTGTTTTTT
CDR3 protein: CASSRQGARNTGELFF

D gene: TRBD1
V gene: TRBV5-1
J gene: TRBJ2-7
CDR3 DNA: TGCGCCAGCAGGGGACAGGGGAGAGGCTACGAGCAGTACTTC
CDR3 protein: CASRGQGRGYEQYF

D gene: TRBD1
V gene: TRBV19
J gene: TRBJ2-2
CDR3 DNA: TGTGCCAGTAGTACGACAGGGGAAACCGGGGAGCTGTTTTTT
CDR3 protein: CASSTTGETGELFF

D gene: .
V gene: TRBV6-6
J gene: TRBJ2-2
CDR3 DNA: TGTGCCAGCAGTTCCCCCACTGACACCGGGGAGCTGTTTTTT
CDR3 protein: CASSSPTDTGELFF

D gene: .
V gene: TRBV28
J gene: TRBJ1-2
CDR3 DNA: TGTGCCAGCAGTTTGAGGACAGCAACCAACCGACATGGCTACACCTTC
CDR3 protein: CASSLRTATNRHGYTF

D gene: TRBD2
V gene: TRBV7-3
J gene: TRBJ2-1
CDR3 DNA: TGTGCCAGCAGCCCCTCTAGCGGGGGGGGTCAAAATGAGCAGTTCTTC
CDR3 protein: CASSPSSGGGQNEQFF

D gene: .
V gene: TRBV27
J gene: TRBJ2-3
CDR3 DNA: TGTGCCAGCAGTTTTATGATCGGGGGCACAGATACGCAGTATTTT
CDR3 protein: CASSFMIGGTDTQYF

D gene: .
V gene: TRBV4-2
J gene: TRBJ2-1
CDR3 DNA: TGTGCCAGCAGCCAAGATCAGGGGAAAAGGGATGAGCAGTTCTTC
CDR3 protein: CASSQDQGKRDEQFF

D gene: .
V gene: TRBV15
J gene: TRBJ1-2
CDR3 DNA: TGTGCCACCAGCAGAGGCAATACAGGGCAATATGGCTACACCTTC
CDR3 protein: CATSRGNTGQYGYTF

D gene: .
V gene: TRBV16
J gene: TRBJ1-5
CDR3 DNA: TGTGCCAGCAGCCCTCGGAGGGCGGGTGGGGTTGTCAATCAGCCCCAGCATTTT
CDR3 protein: CASSPRRAGGVVNQPQHF

D gene: TRBD1
V gene: TRBV6-6
J gene: TRBJ2-1
CDR3 DNA: TGTGCCAGCGGAAGAACAGGGGAGTCGGGCAATGAGCAGTTCTTC
CDR3 protein: CASGRTGESGNEQFF

D gene: .
V gene: TRBV2
J gene: TRBJ2-5
CDR3 DNA: TGTGCCAGCAAAGCCCCTTGGCGGGAGACCCAGTACTTC
CDR3 protein: CASKAPWRETQYF

D gene: TRBD2
V gene: TRBV7-8
J gene: TRBJ2-7
CDR3 DNA: TGTGCCAGCAGCTTAGCGCATAGCGGGGGCTACGAGCAGTACTTC
CDR3 protein: CASSLAHSGGYEQYF

D gene: .
V gene: TRBV7-8
J gene: TRBJ1-1
CDR3 DNA: TGTGCCAGCAGCTTAGCGGTCGGGGGAAGGGCTGAAGCTTTCTTT
CDR3 protein: CASSLAVGGRAEAFF

D gene: .
V gene: TRBV7-9
J gene: TRBJ2-7
CDR3 DNA: TGTGCCAGCAGCCTTCAGGACTACGAGCAGTACTTC
CDR3 protein: CASSLQDYEQYF

D gene: .
V gene: TRBV27
J gene: TRBJ1-1
CDR3 DNA: TGTGCCAGCAGTCCCCGGACACTTATGAACACTGAAGCTTTCTTT
CDR3 protein: CASSPRTLMNTEAFF

D gene: TRBD2
V gene: TRBV29-1
J gene: TRBJ2-3
CDR3 DNA: TGCAGCGTTGACGGGCTAGCGGGAGTACACACGCAGTATTTT
CDR3 protein: CSVDGLAGVHTQYF

D gene: .
V gene: TRBV6-1
J gene: TRBJ2-1
CDR3 DNA: TGTGCCAGCAGTGAAGCCTTCAGGTTAGGCAGTGAGCAGTTCTTC
CDR3 protein: CASSEAFRLGSEQFF

D gene: TRBD2
V gene: TRBV27
J gene: TRBJ2-3
CDR3 DNA: TGTGCCAGCAGAGAAGCGGGAGTAAGCACAGATACGCAGTATTTT
CDR3 protein: CASREAGVSTDTQYF

D gene: .
V gene: TRBV5-1
J gene: TRBJ1-2
CDR3 DNA: TGCGCCAGCAGCTTGGAAGTTGGAGTCTATGGCTACACCTTC
CDR3 protein: CASSLEVGVYGYTF

D gene: TRBD2
V gene: TRBV15
J gene: TRBJ2-2
CDR3 DNA: TGTGCCACCAGCAGAGAACTCCCCGGGAGGGGATGGGGCGGGGAGCTGTTTTTT
CDR3 protein: CATSRELPGRGWGGELFF

D gene: .
V gene: TRBV12-1
J gene: TRBJ1-2
CDR3 DNA: TGTGCCAGCAGCTTTTTTCTGAGCGGGGGCTACACCTTC
CDR3 protein: CASSFFLSGGYTF

D gene: TRBD2
V gene: TRBV5-4
J gene: TRBJ2-7
CDR3 DNA: TGTGCCAGCAGCGCTCCGGGACTAGCGGGAGTTAGGGAGCAGTACTTC
CDR3 protein: CASSAPGLAGVREQYF

D gene: .
V gene: TRBV7-9
J gene: TRBJ2-1
CDR3 DNA: TGTGCCAGCAGCTTAGTTCGGTCGGGTCCTCTCTCCTACAATGAGCAGTTCTTC
CDR3 protein: CASSLVRSGPLSYNEQFF

D gene: .
V gene: TRBV5-1
J gene: TRBJ1-5
CDR3 DNA: TGCGCCAGCAGCTTGGGACTAATAGAGGGTCAGCCCCAGCATTTT
CDR3 protein: CASSLGLIEGQPQHF

D gene: .
V gene: TRBV19
J gene: TRBJ1-3
CDR3 DNA: TGTGCCAGTAGTCCAGTCCGGGGGGCTGGAAACACCATATATTTT
CDR3 protein: CASSPVRGAGNTIYF

D gene: .
V gene: TRBV7-9
J gene: TRBJ2-1
CDR3 DNA: TGTGCCAGCAGCTTAGCACTAGGGTATTGGTTCTTC
CDR3 protein: CASSLALGYWFF